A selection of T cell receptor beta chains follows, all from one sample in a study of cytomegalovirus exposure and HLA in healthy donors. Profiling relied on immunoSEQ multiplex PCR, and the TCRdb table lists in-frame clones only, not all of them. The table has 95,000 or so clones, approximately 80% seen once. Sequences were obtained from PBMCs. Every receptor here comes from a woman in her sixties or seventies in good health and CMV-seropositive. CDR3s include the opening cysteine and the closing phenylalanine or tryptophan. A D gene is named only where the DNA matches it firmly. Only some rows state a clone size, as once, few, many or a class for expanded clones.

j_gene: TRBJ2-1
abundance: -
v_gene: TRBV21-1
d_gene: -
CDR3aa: CAALLAGAYNEQFF
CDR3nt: TGTGCCGCACTACTAGCGGGAGCCTACAATGAGCAGTTCTTC

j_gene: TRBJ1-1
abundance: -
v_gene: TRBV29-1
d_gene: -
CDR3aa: CSVQVLRGAEAFF
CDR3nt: TGCAGCGTTCAGGTTTTAAGGGGTGCGGAAGCTTTCTTT

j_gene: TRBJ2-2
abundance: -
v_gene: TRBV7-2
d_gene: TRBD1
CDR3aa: CASSLVQPGQGLFF
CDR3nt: TGTGCCAGCAGCTTAGTCCAACCGGGACAGGGGCTGTTTTTT

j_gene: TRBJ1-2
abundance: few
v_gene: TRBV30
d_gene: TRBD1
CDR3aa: CAWSVGTGIYGYTF
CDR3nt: TGTGCCTGGAGTGTAGGGACAGGAATCTATGGCTACACCTTC

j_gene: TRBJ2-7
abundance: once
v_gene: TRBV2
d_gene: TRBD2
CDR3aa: CASSEEAGGFYEQYF
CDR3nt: TGTGCCAGCAGTGAAGAGGCGGGAGGTTTCTACGAGCAGTACTTC

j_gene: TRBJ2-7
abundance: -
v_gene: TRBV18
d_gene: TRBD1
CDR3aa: CASSRGQATVGEQYF
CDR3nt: TGTGCCAGCTCACGGGGACAGGCGACGGTCGGGGAGCAGTACTTC

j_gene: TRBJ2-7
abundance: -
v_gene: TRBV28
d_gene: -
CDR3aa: CASSRSLGVGEQYF
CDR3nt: TGTGCCAGCAGTAGATCCTTAGGGGTGGGTGAGCAGTACTTC

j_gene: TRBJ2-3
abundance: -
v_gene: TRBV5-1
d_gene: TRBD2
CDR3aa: CASSPREAGFPSSTDTQYF
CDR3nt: TGCGCCAGCAGCCCGAGGGAAGCGGGATTTCCTTCTAGCACAGATACGCAGTATTTT

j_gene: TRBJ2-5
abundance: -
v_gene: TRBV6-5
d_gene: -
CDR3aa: CASSRGEETQYF
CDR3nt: TGTGCCAGCAGTCGTGGGGAGGAGACCCAGTACTTC

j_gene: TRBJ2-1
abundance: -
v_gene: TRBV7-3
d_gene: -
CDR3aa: CASSIQGGNYNEQFF
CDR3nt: TGTGCCAGCAGCATACAGGGTGGTAACTACAATGAGCAGTTCTTC

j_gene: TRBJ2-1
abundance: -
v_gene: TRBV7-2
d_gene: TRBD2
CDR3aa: CASSLRSSGRAGDEQFF
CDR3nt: TGTGCCAGCAGCTTACGGAGCAGCGGGAGGGCCGGGGATGAGCAGTTCTTC

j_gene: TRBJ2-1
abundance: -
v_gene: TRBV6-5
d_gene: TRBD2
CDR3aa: CASSYSGLAGGNEQFF
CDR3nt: TGTGCCAGCAGTTACTCTGGACTAGCGGGAGGCAATGAGCAGTTCTTC

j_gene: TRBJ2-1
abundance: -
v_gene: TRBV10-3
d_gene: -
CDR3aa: CAISERLDSSYNEQFF
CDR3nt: TGTGCCATCAGTGAGCGTTTGGACAGCTCCTACAATGAGCAGTTCTTC

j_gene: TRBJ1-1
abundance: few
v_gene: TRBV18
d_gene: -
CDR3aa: CASSPQANTEAFF
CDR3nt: TGTGCCAGCTCACCTCAGGCGAACACTGAAGCTTTCTTT

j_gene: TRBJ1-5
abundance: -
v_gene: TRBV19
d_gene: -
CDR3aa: CASARTATGSNQPQHF
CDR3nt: TGTGCCAGCGCGAGGACAGCTACAGGGAGCAATCAGCCCCAGCATTTT

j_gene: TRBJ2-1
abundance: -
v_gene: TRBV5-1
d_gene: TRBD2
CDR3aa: CASRTSGSGEQFF
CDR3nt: TGCGCCAGCAGAACTAGCGGGAGTGGGGAGCAGTTCTTC

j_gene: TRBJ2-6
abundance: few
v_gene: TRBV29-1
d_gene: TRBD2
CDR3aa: CSVEASGSGANVLTF
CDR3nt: TGCAGCGTTGAAGCTAGCGGGAGCGGGGCCAACGTCCTGACTTTC